This TCR beta chain was observed in a study of molecular identifiers for immune sequencing clone quantification. In TCRdb, the PCR reads were re-called with MiXCR into one record per CDR3 protein. Of roughly 97,000 distinct CDR3 sequences in the sample, 24% are singletons; the top ten hold 0.94%. With 6 bases removed from V and 2 bases from J, the gap between germline ends came to 13 bases. The CDR3 totals 14 residues. This clonotype was sampled from a human donor in good health. Some libraries in this study had Jurkat cell RNA spiked in. J is TRBJ2-5 and V is TRBV12-3 or TRBV12-4; tentatively, D is TRBD1 (5 bases). The specimen sequenced was naive CD8+ T cells from blood, with Jurkat cell RNA spiked in. This sample's subset: FACS-sorted CD8+CD4-CCR7+CD45RA+ naive T cells. CDR3 protein: CASSLTGIQETQYF. CDR3 bases: TGTGCCAGCAGCCTAACAGGAATACAAGAGACCCAGTACTTC.